This TCR beta chain was profiled in a study of CD8 T cells in ankylosing spondylitis. Whole-study findings and limits: Earlier reports found some motif variants in synovial fluid and blood in reactive arthritis. Peripheral blood samples showed relatively rare disease-linked clones, and these clones were CD8+. Characteristic of ankylosing spondylitis blood, it appeared, was a TCR beta motif comprising eight highly homologous variants.

Trimming took 1 base from V and 3 from J, leaving 6 bases between them. The CDR3 is 13 amino acids. Germline assignment: CDR1 KGHSH and CDR2 LQKENI. Of note for this clonotype: What it binds is not known.

As the method for making TCR beta libraries, quantitative 5'-RACE with molecular barcodes was used. TCRdb passed the 5' RACE reads through MiXCR, listing each CDR3 protein once. Of around 890,000 distinct CDR3 sequences listed, approximately 12% were seen once; the top ten hold roughly 0.51%. This TCR derives from a male donor with ankylosing spondylitis. The sequenced material came from blood, either unsorted or a sorted T cell fraction (not recorded which). The V gene is TRBV18, the J gene TRBJ2-5; D is unresolved. The CDR3, as DNA: TGTGCCAGCTCACCACGAATGAAAGAGACCCAGTACTTC. Encoded protein: CASSPRMKETQYF.